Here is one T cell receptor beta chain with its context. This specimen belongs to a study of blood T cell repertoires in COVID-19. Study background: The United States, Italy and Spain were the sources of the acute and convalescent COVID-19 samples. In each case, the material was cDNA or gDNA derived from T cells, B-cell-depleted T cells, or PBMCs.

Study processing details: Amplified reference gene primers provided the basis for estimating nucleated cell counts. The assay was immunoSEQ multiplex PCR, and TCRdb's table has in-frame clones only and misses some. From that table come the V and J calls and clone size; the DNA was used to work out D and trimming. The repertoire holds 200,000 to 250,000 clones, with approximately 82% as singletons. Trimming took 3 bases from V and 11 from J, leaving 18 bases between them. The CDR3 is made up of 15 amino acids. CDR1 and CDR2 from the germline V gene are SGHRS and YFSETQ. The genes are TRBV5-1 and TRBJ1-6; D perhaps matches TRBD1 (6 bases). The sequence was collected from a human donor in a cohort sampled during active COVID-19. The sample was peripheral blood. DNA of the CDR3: TGCGCCAGCAGCTACGGGGGGGGCAAGGCTACACCCCTCCACTTT. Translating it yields CASSYGGGKATPLHF. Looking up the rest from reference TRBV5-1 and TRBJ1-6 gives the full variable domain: KAGVTQTPRYLIKTRGQQVTLSCSPISGHRSVSWYQQTPGQGLQFLFEYFSETQRNKGNFPGRFSGRQFSNSRSEMNVSTLELGDSALYLCASSYGGGKATPLHFGNGTRLTVT.